The source of this TCR beta chain is a study of blood T cell repertoires in COVID-19. Overall study context: Acute and convalescent COVID-19 samples came from the United States, Italy and Spain.

Germline-derived CDR1 and CDR2 are MNHEY and SVGEGT. Trimming removed 0 bases at V and 2 bases at J, with 22 bases between. CDR3 size: 20 residues. Recovery among Cohort 3 donors was established by two negative PCRs, clearance, or symptom resolution. Under the authors' procedure: Nucleated cell counts were estimated from reference gene primer amplification. The repertoire was sequenced with immunoSEQ multiplex PCR; TCRdb's copy has only in-frame clones and lacks some. The V and J calls and clone size come from that table; D and trimming were worked out from the DNA. The table has about 310,000 clones, approximately 86% seen once; the top ten hold around 8.9%.

Input material: PBMCs or T cells enriched from blood (not recorded which). V gene TRBV6-2 or TRBV6-3 combines with J gene TRBJ2-2; a weak D match, TRBD1 (6 bases). This sequence originates from a woman younger than 30 who had recovered from COVID-19. For the CDR3, the DNA is TGTGCCAGCAGTTACTCGATGGTCGCCGGGACAAGCTCCAACACCGGGGAGCTGTTTTTT. Translation: CASSYSMVAGTSSNTGELFF.